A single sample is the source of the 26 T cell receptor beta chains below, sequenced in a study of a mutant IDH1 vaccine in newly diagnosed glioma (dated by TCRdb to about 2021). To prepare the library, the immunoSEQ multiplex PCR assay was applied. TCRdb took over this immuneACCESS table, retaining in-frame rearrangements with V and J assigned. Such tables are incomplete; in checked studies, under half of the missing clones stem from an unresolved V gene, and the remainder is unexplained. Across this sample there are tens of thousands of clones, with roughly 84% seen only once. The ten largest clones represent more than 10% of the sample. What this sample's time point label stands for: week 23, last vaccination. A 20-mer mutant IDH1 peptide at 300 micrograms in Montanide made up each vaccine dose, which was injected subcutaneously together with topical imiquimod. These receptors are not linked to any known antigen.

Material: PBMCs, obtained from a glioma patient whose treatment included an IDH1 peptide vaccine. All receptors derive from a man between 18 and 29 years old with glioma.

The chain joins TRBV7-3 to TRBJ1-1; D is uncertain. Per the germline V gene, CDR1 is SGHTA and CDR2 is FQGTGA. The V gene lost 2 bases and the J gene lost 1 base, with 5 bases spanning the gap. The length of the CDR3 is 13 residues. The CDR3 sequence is CASSLERNTEAFF. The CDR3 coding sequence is TGTGCCAGCAGCTTAGAGCGGAACACTGAAGCTTTCTTT.

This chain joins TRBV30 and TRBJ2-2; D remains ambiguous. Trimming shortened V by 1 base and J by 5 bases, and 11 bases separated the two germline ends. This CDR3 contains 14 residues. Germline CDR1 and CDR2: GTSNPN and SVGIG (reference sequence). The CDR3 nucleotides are TGTGCCTGGAGTGGCCAGTCTGGTACCGGGGAGCTGTTTTTT. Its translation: CAWSGQSGTGELFF.

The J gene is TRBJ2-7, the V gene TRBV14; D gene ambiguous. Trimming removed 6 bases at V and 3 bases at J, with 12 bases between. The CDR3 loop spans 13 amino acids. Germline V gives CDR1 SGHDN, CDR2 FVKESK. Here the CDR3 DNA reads TGTGCCAGCAGAGGGCCAAACCTCTACGAGCAGTACTTC. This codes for CASRGPNLYEQYF.

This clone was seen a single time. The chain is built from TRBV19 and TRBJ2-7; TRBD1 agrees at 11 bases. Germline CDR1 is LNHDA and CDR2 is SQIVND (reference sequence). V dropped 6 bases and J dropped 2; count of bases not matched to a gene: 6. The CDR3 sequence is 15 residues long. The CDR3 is CASSQGTGGTYEQYF. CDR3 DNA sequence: TGTGCCAGTAGCCAAGGGACAGGGGGGACCTACGAGCAGTACTTC.

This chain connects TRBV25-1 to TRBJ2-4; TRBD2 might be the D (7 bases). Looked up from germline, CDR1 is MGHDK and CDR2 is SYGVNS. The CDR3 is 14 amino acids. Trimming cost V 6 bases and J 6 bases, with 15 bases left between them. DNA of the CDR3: TGTGCCAGCAGCCTACCAGGGGAGGGAAACATTCAGTACTTC. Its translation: CASSLPGEGNIQYF.

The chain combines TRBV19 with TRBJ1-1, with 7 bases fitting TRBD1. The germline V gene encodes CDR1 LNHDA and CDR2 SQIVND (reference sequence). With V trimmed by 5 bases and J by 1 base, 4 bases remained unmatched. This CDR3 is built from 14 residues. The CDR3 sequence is CASSARQGNTEAFF. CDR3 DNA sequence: TGTGCCAGTAGTGCCCGACAGGGGAACACTGAAGCTTTCTTT.

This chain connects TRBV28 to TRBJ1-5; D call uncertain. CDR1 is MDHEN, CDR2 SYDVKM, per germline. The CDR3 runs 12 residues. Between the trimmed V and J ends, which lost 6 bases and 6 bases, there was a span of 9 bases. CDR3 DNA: TGTGCCAGCAGGGCCCCGGGTCAGCCCCAGCATTTT. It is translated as CASRAPGQPQHF.

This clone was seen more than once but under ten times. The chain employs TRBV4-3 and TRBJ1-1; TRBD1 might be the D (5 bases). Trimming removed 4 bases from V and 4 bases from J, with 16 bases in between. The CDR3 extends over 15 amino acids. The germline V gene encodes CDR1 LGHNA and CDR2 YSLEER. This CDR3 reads CASSPPSGTLTEAFF. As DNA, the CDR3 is TGCGCCAGCAGCCCACCCTCTGGGACCCTCACTGAAGCTTTCTTT.

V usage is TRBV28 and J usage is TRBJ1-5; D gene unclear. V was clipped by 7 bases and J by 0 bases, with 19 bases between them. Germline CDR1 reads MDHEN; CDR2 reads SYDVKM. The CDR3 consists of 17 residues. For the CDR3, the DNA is TGTGCCAGCATACCCGCGGCGGGGTCAGTTAGCAATCAGCCCCAGCATTTT. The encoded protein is CASIPAAGSVSNQPQHF.

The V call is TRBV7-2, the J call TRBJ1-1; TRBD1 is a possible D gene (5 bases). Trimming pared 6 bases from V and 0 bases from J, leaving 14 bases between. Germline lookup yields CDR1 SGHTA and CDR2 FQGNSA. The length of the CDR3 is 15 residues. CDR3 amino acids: CASSTRGGVNTEAFF. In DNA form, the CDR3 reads TGTGCCAGCAGTACCCGGGGGGGTGTGAACACTGAAGCTTTCTTT.

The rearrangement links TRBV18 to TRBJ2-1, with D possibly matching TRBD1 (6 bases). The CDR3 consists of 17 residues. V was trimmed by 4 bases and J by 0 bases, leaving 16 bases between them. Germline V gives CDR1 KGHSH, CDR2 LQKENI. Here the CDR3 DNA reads TGTGCCAGCTCACAGATATACAGGGTGAGCTCCTACAATGAGCAGTTCTTC. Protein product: CASSQIYRVSSYNEQFF.

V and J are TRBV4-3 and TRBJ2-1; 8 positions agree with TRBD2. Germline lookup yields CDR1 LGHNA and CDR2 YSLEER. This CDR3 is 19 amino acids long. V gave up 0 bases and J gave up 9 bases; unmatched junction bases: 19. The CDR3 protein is CASSQDEVQRSGRLGEQFF. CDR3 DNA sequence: TGCGCCAGCAGCCAAGATGAAGTGCAACGGAGCGGGAGATTGGGTGAGCAGTTCTTC.

CDR3 in amino acids: CAISGAGAYNEQFF. CDR3 DNA sequence: TGTGCCATCAGTGGAGCGGGAGCTTACAATGAGCAGTTCTTC. The J gene is TRBJ2-1, the V gene TRBV10-3; TRBD2 matches at 8 bases. The CDR3 consists of 14 residues. V lost 4 bases, J lost 4 bases, and 3 bases stayed unmatched. Germline V gene lookup returns CDR1 ENHRY and CDR2 SYGVKD.

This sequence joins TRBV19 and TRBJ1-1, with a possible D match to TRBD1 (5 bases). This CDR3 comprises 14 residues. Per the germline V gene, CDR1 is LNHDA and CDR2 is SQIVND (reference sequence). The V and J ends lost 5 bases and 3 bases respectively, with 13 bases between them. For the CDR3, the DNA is TGTGCCAGTAGTCCCCTGGGGGGATACACTGAAGCTTTCTTT. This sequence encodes CASSPLGGYTEAFF.

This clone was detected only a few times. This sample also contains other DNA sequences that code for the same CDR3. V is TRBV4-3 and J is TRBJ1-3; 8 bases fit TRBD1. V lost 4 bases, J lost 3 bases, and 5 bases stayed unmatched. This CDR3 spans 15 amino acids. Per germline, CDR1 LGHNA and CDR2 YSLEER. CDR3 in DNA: TGCGCCAGCAGCCCTGACAGGGGATATGGAAACACCATATATTTT. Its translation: CASSPDRGYGNTIYF.

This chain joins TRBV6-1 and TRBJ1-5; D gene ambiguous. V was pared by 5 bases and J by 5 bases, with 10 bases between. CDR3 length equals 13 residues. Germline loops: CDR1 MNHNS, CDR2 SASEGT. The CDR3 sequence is CASSQEGDQPQHF. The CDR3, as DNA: TGTGCCAGCAGTCAGGAGGGTGATCAGCCCCAGCATTTT.

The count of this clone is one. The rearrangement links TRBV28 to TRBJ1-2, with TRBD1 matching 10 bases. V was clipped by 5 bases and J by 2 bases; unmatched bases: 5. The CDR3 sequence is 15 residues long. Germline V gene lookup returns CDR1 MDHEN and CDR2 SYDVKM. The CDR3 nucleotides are TGTGCCAGCAGTACGTGGACAGGGGGAAACTATGGCTACACCTTC. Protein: CASSTWTGGNYGYTF.

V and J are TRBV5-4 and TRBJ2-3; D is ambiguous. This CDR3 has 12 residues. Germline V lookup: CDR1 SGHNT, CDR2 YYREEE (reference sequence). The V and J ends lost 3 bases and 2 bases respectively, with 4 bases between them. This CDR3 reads CASSYNTDTQYF. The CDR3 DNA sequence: TGTGCCAGCAGCTATAACACAGATACGCAGTATTTT.

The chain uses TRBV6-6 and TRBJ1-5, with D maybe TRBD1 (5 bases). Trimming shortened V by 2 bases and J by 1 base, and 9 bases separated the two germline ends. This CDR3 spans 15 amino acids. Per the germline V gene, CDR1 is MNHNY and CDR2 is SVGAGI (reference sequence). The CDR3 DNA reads TGTGCCAGCAGTTACCAGGGAGTGAGCAATCAGCCCCAGCATTTT. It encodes CASSYQGVSNQPQHF.

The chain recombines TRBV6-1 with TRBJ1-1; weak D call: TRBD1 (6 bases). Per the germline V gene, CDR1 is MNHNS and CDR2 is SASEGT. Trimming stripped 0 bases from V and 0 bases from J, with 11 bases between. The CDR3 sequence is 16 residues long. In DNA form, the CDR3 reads TGTGCCAGCAGTGAAGCGGGGGCAGGACTGAACACTGAAGCTTTCTTT. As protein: CASSEAGAGLNTEAFF.

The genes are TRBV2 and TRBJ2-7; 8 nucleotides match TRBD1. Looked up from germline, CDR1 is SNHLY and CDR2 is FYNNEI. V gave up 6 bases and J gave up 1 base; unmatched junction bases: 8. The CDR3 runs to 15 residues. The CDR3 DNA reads TGTGCCAGCAGGATCGGGACAGGAATATCCTACGAGCAGTACTTC. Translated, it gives CASRIGTGISYEQYF. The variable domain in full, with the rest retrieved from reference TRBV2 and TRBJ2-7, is EPEVTQTPSHQVTQMGQEVILRCVPISNHLYFYWYRQILGQKVEFLVSFYNNEISEKSEIFDDQFSVERPDGSNFTLKIRSTKLEDSAMYFCASRIGTGISYEQYFGPGTRLTVT.

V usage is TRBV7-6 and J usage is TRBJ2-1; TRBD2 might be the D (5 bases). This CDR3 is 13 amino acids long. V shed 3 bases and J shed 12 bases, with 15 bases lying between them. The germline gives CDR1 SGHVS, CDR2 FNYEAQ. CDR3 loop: CASSFERGQGQFF. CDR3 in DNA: TGTGCCAGCAGCTTCGAACGGGGTCAAGGGCAGTTCTTC.

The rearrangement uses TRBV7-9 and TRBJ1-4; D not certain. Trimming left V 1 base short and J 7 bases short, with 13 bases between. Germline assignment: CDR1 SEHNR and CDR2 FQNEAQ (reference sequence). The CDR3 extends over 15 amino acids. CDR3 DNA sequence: TGTGCCAGCAGCTTAGGGGGTGGGGAGCCTGAAAAACTGTTTTTT. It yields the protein CASSLGGGEPEKLFF.

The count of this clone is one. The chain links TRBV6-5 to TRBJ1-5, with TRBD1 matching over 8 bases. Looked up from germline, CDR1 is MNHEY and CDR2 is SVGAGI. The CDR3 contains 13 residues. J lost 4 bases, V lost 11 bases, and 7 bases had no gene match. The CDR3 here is CACGQGLNQPQHF. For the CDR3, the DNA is TGTGCCTGCGGACAGGGACTGAATCAGCCCCAGCATTTT.

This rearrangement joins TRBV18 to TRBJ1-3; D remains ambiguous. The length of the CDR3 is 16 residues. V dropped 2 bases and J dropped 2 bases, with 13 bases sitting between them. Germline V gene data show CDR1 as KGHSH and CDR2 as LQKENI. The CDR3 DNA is TGTGCCAGCTCACCAGTGGTCGCGGACGCTGGAAACACCATATATTTT. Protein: CASSPVVADAGNTIYF.

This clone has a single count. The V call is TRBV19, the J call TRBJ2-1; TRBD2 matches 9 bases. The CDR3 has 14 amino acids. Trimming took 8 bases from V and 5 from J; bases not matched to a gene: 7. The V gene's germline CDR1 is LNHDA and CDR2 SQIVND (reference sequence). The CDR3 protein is CASRRAGGNNEQFF. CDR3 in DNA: TGTGCCAGTCGACGGGCGGGAGGGAACAATGAGCAGTTCTTC.